Listed below are T cell receptor beta chains from one sample, sequenced in a study of technical replicates of blood from a few donors. TCRdb's table, derived via immunoSEQ multiplex PCR, lists solely in-frame clones and lacks some. The sample carries approximately 82,000 clones, 96% recorded once. Sequencing input: T cells isolated from PBMCs. The source of these receptors is a human donor in good health. Each CDR3 is given with its conserved first and last residue. The D gene is left open where the match is weak. The size field is filled for only some rows; it gives once, few, many or a size class.

>NA|13|TRBJ1-1|TRBV27|NA
TGTGCCAGCAGTCCCCGAGGGACTTATGAAGCTTTCTTT
CASSPRGTYEAFF
>NA|14|TRBJ1-1|TRBV6-6|NA
TGTGCCAGCAGTTACGGGGCCGTAAACACTGAAGCTTTCTTT
CASSYGAVNTEAFF
>TRBD1|15|TRBJ1-1|TRBV11-3|NA
TGTGCCAGCAGCTGGCGGGACAGGGAGGCCACTGAAGCTTTCTTT
CASSWRDREATEAFF
>TRBD1|18|TRBJ1-1|TRBV7-3|NA
TGTGCCAGCAGCTTAATAGGCCTCTCTTCAACAGGGGATACTGAAGCTTTCTTT
CASSLIGLSSTGDTEAFF
>TRBD2|16|TRBJ2-1|TRBV7-2|NA
TGTGCCAGCAGCTATAAGCGGGAGGGCCCCTACAATGAGCAGTTCTTC
CASSYKREGPYNEQFF
>NA|14|TRBJ1-1|TRBV5-4|NA
TGTGCCAGCAGCGCGGGGGGCAGTAGCACTGAAGCTTTCTTT
CASSAGGSSTEAFF
>NA|12|TRBJ2-3|TRBV28|NA
TGTGCCAGCAGTCGCGATTCAGATACGCAGTATTTT
CASSRDSDTQYF
>TRBD1|15|TRBJ2-1|TRBV18|NA
TGTGCCAGCTCGCCCCGACAGGGTTTCTACAATGAGCAGTTCTTC
CASSPRQGFYNEQFF
>NA|15|TRBJ1-5|TRBV4-3|NA
TGCGCCAGCAGCCAAGATATGGGGCTCACTCAGCCCCAGCATTTT
CASSQDMGLTQPQHF
>TRBD2|15|TRBJ2-7|TRBV28|NA
TGTGCCAGCAGTTTTACTAGCGGGAGGCCTGAGGAGCAGTACTTC
CASSFTSGRPEEQYF
>NA|11|TRBJ2-7|TRBV29-1|NA
TGCAGCGTTGAAACGCGATACGAGCAGTACTTC
CSVETRYEQYF
>TRBD1|13|TRBJ1-1|TRBV5-1|NA
TGCGCCAGCAGCGAAAACAGGGGCACTGAAGCTTTCTTT
CASSENRGTEAFF
>TRBD2|15|TRBJ2-2|TRBV2|once
TGTGCCAGCAGCCGGACTAGCGGGATAACCGGGGAGCTGTTTTTT
CASSRTSGITGELFF
>TRBD2|14|TRBJ2-1|TRBV7-8|NA
TGTGCCAGCAGCGTCGCCGGGACTAGCGATGAGCAGTTCTTC
CASSVAGTSDEQFF
>NA|14|TRBJ1-1|TRBV10-3|NA
TGTGCCATCAGTGAGGACAGAGAGAACACTGAAGCTTTCTTT
CAISEDRENTEAFF
>TRBD1|12|TRBJ1-2|TRBV6-6|NA
TGTGCCGGGGACAGGGGGGACTATGGCTACACCTTC
CAGDRGDYGYTF
>TRBD1|16|TRBJ2-3|TRBV10-3|NA
TGTGCCATCAGTGAGTCGACAGGGCAAAGCACAGATACGCAGTATTTT
CAISESTGQSTDTQYF
>TRBD1|14|TRBJ1-2|TRBV5-8|once
TGTGCCAGCAGCCATTCCGGGACAGCATATGGCTACACCTTC
CASSHSGTAYGYTF
>TRBD2|16|TRBJ2-7|TRBV7-9|NA
TGTGCCAGCAGCGCGATTCCCCCGGGAGGTGGGGACGAGCAGTACTTC
CASSAIPPGGGDEQYF
>NA|14|TRBJ2-7|TRBV7-2|NA
TGTGCCAGCACACCCAACGGGGGGCCTAACGAGCAGTACTTC
CASTPNGGPNEQYF
>NA|13|TRBJ2-1|TRBV7-3|NA
TGTGCCAGCAGTTCCGACTGGGGCGATGAGCAGTTCTTC
CASSSDWGDEQFF
>TRBD1|15|TRBJ2-1|TRBV5-1|NA
TGCGCCAGCAGCTTGACAGGACAGGGGAACAATGAGCAGTTCTTC
CASSLTGQGNNEQFF
>NA|13|TRBJ1-2|TRBV6-6|NA
TGTGCCAGCAGTTACCTGGGGGCGCAGGGCTACACCTTC
CASSYLGAQGYTF
>NA|14|TRBJ1-2|TRBV19|NA
TGTGCCAGTAGTATAGGCGACAGAGAGGACGGCTACACCTTC
CASSIGDREDGYTF
>NA|14|TRBJ2-6|TRBV7-2|NA
TGTGCCAGCAGCTTGAGTTCTGGGGCCAACGTCCTGACTTTC
CASSLSSGANVLTF
>TRBD2|15|TRBJ2-2|TRBV11-2|NA
TGTGCCAGCAGCTTAACTAGCGGGAGCACCGGGGAGCTGTTTTTT
CASSLTSGSTGELFF
>TRBD2|14|TRBJ2-1|TRBV7-9|NA
TGTGCCAGCAGCTTGGGGGGGAGCCATAATGAGCAGTTCTTC
CASSLGGSHNEQFF
>TRBD1|11|TRBJ1-1|TRBV29-1|NA
TGCAGCGGGGACAGGGGGCGAGAAGCTTTCTTT
CSGDRGREAFF
>NA|13|TRBJ2-2|TRBV27|NA
TGTGCCAGCAGTTTATCAATAGCCGGGGAGCTGTTTTTT
CASSLSIAGELFF
>TRBD2|19|TRBJ2-2|TRBV11-2|once
TGTGCCAGCTTGGACAGGGAGGGTCTAGCGGGAGATCCGAGCGGGGAGCTGTTTTTT
CASLDREGLAGDPSGELFF
>NA|11|TRBJ2-1|TRBV10-3|NA
TGTGCCATCAGCAGGGGCAATGAGCAGTTCTTC
CAISRGNEQFF
>TRBD1|18|TRBJ1-2|TRBV5-1|NA
TGCGCCAGCAGCTTGGGGGGACAGGGGAAGGCTGGAAGCTATGGCTACACCTTC
CASSLGGQGKAGSYGYTF
>TRBD1|15|TRBJ1-5|TRBV28|NA
TGTGCCAGCAGCGTTCCCGGGACAGGGAGTCAGCCCCAGCATTTT
CASSVPGTGSQPQHF
>NA|15|TRBJ1-1|TRBV4-1|NA
TGCGCCAGCAGCCAAGATACAGACAAATACACTGAAGCTTTCTTT
CASSQDTDKYTEAFF
>NA|14|TRBJ2-2|TRBV4-1|NA
TGCGCCAGCAGCCTTAAAACAAACACCGGGGAGCTGTTTTTT
CASSLKTNTGELFF
>NA|17|TRBJ2-1|TRBV11-2|NA
TGTGCCAGCAGCCTACTGCTCGGGCGCGACCGGAGGAATGAGCAGTTCTTC
CASSLLLGRDRRNEQFF
>NA|14|TRBJ2-2|TRBV30|NA
TGTGCCTGGAGTGCCCCCTATCCCCCCGGGGAGCTGTTTTTT
CAWSAPYPPGELFF
>TRBD1|15|TRBJ2-7|TRBV19|once
TGTGCCAGTACCGCTACGAGGGACAGGAAAGACGAGCAGTACTTC
CASTATRDRKDEQYF
>TRBD2|14|TRBJ2-7|TRBV6-5|NA
TGTGCCAGCAGTGCGGGACTAGCGGGAAACGAGCAGTACTTC
CASSAGLAGNEQYF
>NA|15|TRBJ2-3|TRBV9|NA
TGTGCCAGCAGCGTAGATAGCGGAGGCACAGATACGCAGTATTTT
CASSVDSGGTDTQYF
>TRBD2|16|TRBJ2-7|TRBV28|NA
TGTGCCAGCAGTTGGCTAGCGGGAGTGAAGTCCTACGAGCAGTACTTC
CASSWLAGVKSYEQYF
>NA|12|TRBJ1-2|TRBV9|NA
TGTGCCAGCAGGGACAACGTATATGGCTACACCTTC
CASRDNVYGYTF
>TRBD1|14|TRBJ1-5|TRBV19|NA
TGTGCCAGTAGTATAGGGACAGGGAATCAGCCCCAGCATTTT
CASSIGTGNQPQHF
>TRBD1|15|TRBJ2-3|TRBV30|once
TGTGCCTGGAGTGTACAGGGGGCTAGCACAGATACGCAGTATTTT
CAWSVQGASTDTQYF
>TRBD2|16|TRBJ2-7|TRBV10-3|NA
TGTGCCATCAGTGATGGTCTTGAGGCGGGAGGCTACGAGCAGTACTTC
CAISDGLEAGGYEQYF
>NA|14|TRBJ1-4|TRBV5-1|NA
TGCGCCAGCAAGGCGACAGGTTCTAATGAAAAACTGTTTTTT
CASKATGSNEKLFF
>NA|12|TRBJ1-2|TRBV7-9|NA
TGTGCCAGCAGCTTAGTGATCGACGGGTCCACCTTC
CASSLVIDGSTF
>NA|11|TRBJ1-2|TRBV6-6|NA
TGTGCCAGCCAGGCTGACTATGGCTACACCTTC
CASQADYGYTF
>TRBD2|15|TRBJ2-7|TRBV5-6|NA
TGTGCCAGCAGCTTGCCTAGCGGTAGCTCCTACGAGCAGTACTTC
CASSLPSGSSYEQYF
>NA|12|TRBJ2-7|TRBV28|NA
TGTGCCAGCAGTTCTGGGAGGTACGAGCAGTACTTC
CASSSGRYEQYF
>TRBD2|13|TRBJ2-1|TRBV29-1|NA
TGCAGCGTTGAAGCTAGCGGGAGCGGTGAGCAGTTCTTC
CSVEASGSGEQFF
>NA|14|TRBJ2-1|TRBV4-1|NA
TGCGCCAGCAGCCAGACTAGGGTGAGGGATGAGCAGTTCTTC
CASSQTRVRDEQFF
>TRBD1|13|TRBJ1-2|TRBV19|NA
TGTGCCAGTAGTGCAGGGGGCGCCTATGGCTACACCTTC
CASSAGGAYGYTF
>NA|15|TRBJ1-4|TRBV6-1|few
TGTGCCAGCAGTGAAGCTCTACCGGGGGATGAAAAACTGTTTTTT
CASSEALPGDEKLFF
>TRBD1|14|TRBJ2-2|TRBV27|once
TGTGCCAGCAGTTTGGGACAGTCGACCGGGGAGCTGTTTTTT
CASSLGQSTGELFF
>TRBD2|16|TRBJ2-1|TRBV15|NA
TGTGCCACCAGCAGAGATCGACTAGCGGGAGTTAATGAGCAGTTCTTC
CATSRDRLAGVNEQFF
>TRBD1|15|TRBJ2-5|TRBV9|NA
TGTGCCAGCACGACTCAGGGGGATAGTGGAGAGACCCAGTACTTC
CASTTQGDSGETQYF